This T cell receptor (beta chain) was profiled in a study of cytomegalovirus exposure and HLA in healthy donors. Study conclusions and caveats: Upon later analysis, HLA-associated TCR beta chains proved more clonally expanded than other, equally common chains. TCR beta V- and J-gene trimming, according to a later analysis, was linked to a missense DCLRE1C variant.

A remark on this clone: What it binds is unknown.

Donors sampled were nominally healthy, though unrecorded immune exposures were likely. The primer mix had 60 Vbeta and 13 Jbeta primers. Using immunoSEQ multiplex PCR, the repertoire was profiled, and TCRdb retains in-frame clones only, with some absent. The sample holds over 60,000 clones, around 70% seen once. The CDR3 consists of 12 residues. Germline CDR1 and CDR2: PRHDT and FYEKMQ (reference sequence). Trimming stripped 8 bases from V and 2 bases from J, with 9 bases between. This clonotype was obtained from a male donor in good health and CMV-seropositive. The sequencing input was PBMCs. The chain has TRBV13 and TRBJ1-2; weak D call: TRBD1 (6 bases). The CDR3: CASGTRNYGYTF. DNA for the CDR3: TGTGCCAGCGGGACAAGAAACTATGGCTACACCTTC.